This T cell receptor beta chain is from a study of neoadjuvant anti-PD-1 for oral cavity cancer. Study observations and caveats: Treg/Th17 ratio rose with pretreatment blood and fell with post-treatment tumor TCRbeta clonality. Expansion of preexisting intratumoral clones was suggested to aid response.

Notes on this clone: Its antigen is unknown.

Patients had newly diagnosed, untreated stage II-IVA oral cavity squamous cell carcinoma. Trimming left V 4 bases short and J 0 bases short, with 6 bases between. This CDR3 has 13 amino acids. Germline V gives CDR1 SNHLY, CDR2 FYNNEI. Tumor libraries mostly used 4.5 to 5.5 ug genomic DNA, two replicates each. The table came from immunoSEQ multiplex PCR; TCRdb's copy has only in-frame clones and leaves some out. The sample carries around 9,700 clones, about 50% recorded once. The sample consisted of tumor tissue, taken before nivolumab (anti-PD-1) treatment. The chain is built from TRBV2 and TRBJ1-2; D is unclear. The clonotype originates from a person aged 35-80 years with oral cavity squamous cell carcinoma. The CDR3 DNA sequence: TGTGCCAGCAGTGTGGCAGCTAACTATGGCTACACCTTC. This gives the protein CASSVAANYGYTF.